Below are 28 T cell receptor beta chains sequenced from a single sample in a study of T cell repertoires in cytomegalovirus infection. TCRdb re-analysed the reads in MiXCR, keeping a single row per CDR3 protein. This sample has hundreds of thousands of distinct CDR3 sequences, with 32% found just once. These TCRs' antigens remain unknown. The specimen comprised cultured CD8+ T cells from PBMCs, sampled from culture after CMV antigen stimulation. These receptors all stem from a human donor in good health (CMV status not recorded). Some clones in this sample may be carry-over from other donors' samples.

CDR3 sequence reads: CASSGQGSYGYTF. In nucleotides, the CDR3 is TGTGCCAGCTCGGGACAGGGGAGCTATGGCTACACCTTC. The chain has TRBV2 and TRBJ1-2; 10 bases are a match to TRBD1. V dropped 8 bases and J dropped 4; count of bases not matched to a gene: 4. Germline loops: CDR1 SNHLY, CDR2 FYNNEI. The CDR3 runs 13 residues.

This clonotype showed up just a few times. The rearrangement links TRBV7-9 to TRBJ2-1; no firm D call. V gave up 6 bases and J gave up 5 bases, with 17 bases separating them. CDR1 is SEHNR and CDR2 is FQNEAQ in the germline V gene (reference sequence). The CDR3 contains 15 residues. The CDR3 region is CASSPRQSGHNEQFF. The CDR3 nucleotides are TGTGCCAGCAGTCCACGACAATCAGGCCACAATGAGCAGTTCTTC.

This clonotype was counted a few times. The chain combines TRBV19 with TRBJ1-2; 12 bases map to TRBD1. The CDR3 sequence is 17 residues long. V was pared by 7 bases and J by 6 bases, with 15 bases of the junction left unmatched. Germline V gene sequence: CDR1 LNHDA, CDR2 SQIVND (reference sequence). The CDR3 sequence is CASTLAGQGARRNGYTF. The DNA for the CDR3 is TGTGCCAGTACCTTGGCGGGACAGGGGGCGAGACGGAATGGCTACACCTTC.

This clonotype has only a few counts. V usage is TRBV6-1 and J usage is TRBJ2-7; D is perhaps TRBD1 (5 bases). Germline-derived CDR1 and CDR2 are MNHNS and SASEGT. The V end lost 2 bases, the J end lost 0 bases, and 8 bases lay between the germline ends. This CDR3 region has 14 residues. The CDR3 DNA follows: TGTGCCAGCAGTGAATTAGACAGCTCCTACGAGCAGTACGTC. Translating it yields CASSELDSSYEQYV.

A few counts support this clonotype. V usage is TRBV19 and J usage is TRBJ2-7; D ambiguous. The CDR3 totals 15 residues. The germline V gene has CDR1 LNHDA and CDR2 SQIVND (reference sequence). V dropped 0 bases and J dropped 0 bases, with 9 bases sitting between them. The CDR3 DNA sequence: TGTGCCAGTAGTATAGAGGATGGTTTCTCCTACGAGCAGTACTTC. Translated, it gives CASSIEDGFSYEQYF. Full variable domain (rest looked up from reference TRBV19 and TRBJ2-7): DGGITQSPKYLFRKEGQNVTLSCEQNLNHDAMYWYRQDPGQGLRLIYYSQIVNDFQKGDIAEGYSVSREKKESFPLTVTSAQKNPTAFYLCASSIEDGFSYEQYFGPGTRLTVT.

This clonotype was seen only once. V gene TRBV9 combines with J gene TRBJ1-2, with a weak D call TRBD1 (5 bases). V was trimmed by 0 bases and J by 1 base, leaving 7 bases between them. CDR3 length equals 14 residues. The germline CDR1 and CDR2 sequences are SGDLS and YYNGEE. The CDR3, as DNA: TGTGCCAGCAGCGTAGGGCAGGGTAACTATGGCTACACCTTC. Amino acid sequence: CASSVGQGNYGYTF. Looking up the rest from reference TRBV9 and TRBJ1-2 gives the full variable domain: DSGVTQTPKHLITATGQRVTLRCSPRSGDLSVYWYQQSLDQGLQFLIQYYNGEERAKGNILERFSAQQFPDLHSELNLSSLELGDSALYFCASSVGQGNYGYTFGSGTRLTVV.

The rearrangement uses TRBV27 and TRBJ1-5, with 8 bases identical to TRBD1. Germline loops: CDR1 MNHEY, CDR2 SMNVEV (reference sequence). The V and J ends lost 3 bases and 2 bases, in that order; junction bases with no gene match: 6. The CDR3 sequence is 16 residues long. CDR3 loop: CASSLTPTGGNQPQHF. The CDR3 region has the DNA TGTGCCAGCAGTTTGACCCCGACAGGGGGCAATCAGCCCCAGCATTTT.

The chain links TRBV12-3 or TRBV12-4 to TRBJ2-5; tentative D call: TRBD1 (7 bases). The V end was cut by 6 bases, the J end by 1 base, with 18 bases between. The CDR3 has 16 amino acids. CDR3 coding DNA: TGTGCCAGCAGCCCTAGACCAGGGGGGCCCCAAGAGACCCAGTACTTC. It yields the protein CASSPRPGGPQETQYF.

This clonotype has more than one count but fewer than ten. The CDR3 sequence is CATSDLQRDGYTRELFF. Written as DNA, the CDR3 is TGTGCCACCAGTGATTTGCAAAGGGACGGGTATACCCGGGAGCTGTTTTTT. The chain uses TRBV24-1 and TRBJ2-2, with D perhaps assigned TRBD1 or TRBD2 (5 bases each). Germline values: CDR1 KGHDR, CDR2 SFDVKD. V shed 0 bases and J shed 9 bases, with 19 bases lying between them. The CDR3 runs 17 residues.

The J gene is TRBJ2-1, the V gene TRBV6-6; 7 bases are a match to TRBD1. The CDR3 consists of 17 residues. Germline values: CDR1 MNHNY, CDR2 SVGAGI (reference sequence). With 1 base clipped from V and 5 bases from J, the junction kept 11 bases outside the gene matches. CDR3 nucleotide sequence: TGTGCCAGCAGTTACTATAATGAGGGGGCAAAGAACAATGAGCAGTTCTTC. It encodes CASSYYNEGAKNNEQFF.

The CDR3 region is CASSPPSGALNEQFF. The DNA of the CDR3 is TGTGCCAGCAGCCCCCCTAGCGGGGCCCTCAATGAGCAGTTCTTC. The rearrangement links TRBV7-9 to TRBJ2-1; TRBD2 aligns across 9 bases. The V segment lost 5 bases and the J segment 6 bases; nucleotides outside the gene matches: 8. The germline CDR1 and CDR2 sequences are SEHNR and FQNEAQ (reference sequence). The CDR3 is 15 residues long.

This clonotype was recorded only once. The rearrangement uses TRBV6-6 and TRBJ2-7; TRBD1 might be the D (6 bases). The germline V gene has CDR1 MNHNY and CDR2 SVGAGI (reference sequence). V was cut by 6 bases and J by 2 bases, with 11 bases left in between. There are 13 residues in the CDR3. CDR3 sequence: CASRPGQPYEQYF. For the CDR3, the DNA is TGTGCCAGCAGGCCGGGACAACCCTACGAGCAGTACTTC.

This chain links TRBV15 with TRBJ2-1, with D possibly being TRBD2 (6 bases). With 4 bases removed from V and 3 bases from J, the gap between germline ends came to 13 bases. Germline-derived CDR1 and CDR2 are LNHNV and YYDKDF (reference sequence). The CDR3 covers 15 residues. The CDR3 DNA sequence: TGTGCCACCAGCACTGGACTAAACAACTACAATGAGCAGTTCTTC. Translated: CATSTGLNNYNEQFF.

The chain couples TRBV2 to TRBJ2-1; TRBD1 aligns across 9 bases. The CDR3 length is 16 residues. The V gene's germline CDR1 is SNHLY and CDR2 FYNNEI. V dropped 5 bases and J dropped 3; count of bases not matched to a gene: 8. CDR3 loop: CASSPWTGANYNEQFF. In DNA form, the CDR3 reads TGTGCCAGCAGTCCTTGGACAGGGGCGAACTACAATGAGCAGTTCTTC.

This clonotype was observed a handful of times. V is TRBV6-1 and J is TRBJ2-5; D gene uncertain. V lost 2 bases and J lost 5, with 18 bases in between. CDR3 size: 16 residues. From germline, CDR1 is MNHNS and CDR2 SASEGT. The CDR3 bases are TGTGCCAGCAGTGAAAATTGGCCTGCCCTCCGCGAGACCCAGTACTTC. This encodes CASSENWPALRETQYF.

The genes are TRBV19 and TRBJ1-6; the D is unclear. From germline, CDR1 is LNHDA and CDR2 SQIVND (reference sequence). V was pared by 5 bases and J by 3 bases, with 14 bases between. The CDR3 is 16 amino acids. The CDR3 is CASSHGSRFYNSPLHF. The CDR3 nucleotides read TGTGCCAGTAGTCATGGCTCCAGGTTCTATAATTCACCCCTCCACTTT.

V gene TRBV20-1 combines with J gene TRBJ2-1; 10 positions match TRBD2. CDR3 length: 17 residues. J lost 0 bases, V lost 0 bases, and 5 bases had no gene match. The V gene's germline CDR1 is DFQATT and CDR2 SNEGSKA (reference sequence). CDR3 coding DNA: TGCAGTGCTAGAGATGATAGCGGGGGGAGCTCCTACAATGAGCAGTTCTTC. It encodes CSARDDSGGSSYNEQFF.

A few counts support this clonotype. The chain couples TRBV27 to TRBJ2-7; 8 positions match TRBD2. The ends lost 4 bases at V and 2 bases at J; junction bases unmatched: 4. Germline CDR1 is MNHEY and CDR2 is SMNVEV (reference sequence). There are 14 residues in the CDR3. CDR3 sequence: CASSSLGGAYEQYF. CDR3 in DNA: TGTGCCAGCAGTTCCCTCGGGGGGGCCTACGAGCAGTACTTC.

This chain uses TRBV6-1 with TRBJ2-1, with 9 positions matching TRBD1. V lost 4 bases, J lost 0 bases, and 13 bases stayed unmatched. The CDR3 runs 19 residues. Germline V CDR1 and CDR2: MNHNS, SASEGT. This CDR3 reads CASSARTGVPSSSYNEQFF. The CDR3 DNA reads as TGTGCCAGCAGTGCCCGGACAGGGGTTCCGTCCAGCTCCTACAATGAGCAGTTCTTC.

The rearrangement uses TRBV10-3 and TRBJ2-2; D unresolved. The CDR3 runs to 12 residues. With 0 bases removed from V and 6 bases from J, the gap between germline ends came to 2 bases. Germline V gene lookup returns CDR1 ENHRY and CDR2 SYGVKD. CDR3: CAISESPGELFF. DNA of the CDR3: TGTGCCATCAGTGAGTCGCCCGGGGAGCTGTTTTTT.

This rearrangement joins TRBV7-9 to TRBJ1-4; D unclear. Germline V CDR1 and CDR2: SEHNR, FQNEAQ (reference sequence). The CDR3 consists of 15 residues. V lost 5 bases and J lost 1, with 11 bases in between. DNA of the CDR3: TGTGCCAGCAGCAAATGGCCCGTAACTAATGAAAAACTGTTTTTT. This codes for CASSKWPVTNEKLFF.

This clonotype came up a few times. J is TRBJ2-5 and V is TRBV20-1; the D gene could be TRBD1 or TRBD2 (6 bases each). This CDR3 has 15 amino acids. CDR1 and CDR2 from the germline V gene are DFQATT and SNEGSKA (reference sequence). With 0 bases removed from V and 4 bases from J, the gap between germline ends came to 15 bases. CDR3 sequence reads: CSARDGSGAGETQYF. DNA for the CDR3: TGCAGTGCTAGAGATGGTTCGGGGGCGGGAGAGACCCAGTACTTC.

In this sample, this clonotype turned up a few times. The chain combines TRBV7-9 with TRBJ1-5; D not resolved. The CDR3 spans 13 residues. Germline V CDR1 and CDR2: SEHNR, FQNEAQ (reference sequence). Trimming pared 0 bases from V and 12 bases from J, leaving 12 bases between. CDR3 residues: CASSLAGSVSQHF. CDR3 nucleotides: TGTGCCAGCAGCTTAGCGGGGTCGGTGAGCCAGCATTTT.

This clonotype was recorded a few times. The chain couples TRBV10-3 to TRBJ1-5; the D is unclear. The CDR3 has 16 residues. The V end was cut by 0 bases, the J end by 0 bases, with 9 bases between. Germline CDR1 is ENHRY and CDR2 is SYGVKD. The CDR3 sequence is CAISESGQNSNQPQHF. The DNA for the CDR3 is TGTGCCATCAGTGAGTCTGGGCAGAATAGCAATCAGCCCCAGCATTTT.

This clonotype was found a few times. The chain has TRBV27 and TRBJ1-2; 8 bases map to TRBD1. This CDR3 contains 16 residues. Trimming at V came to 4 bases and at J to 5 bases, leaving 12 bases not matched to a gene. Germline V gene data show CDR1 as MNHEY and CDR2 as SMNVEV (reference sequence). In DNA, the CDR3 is TGTGCCAGCAGTTCTTACCTCAGGGGGCCAAGATATGGCTACACCTTC. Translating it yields CASSSYLRGPRYGYTF.

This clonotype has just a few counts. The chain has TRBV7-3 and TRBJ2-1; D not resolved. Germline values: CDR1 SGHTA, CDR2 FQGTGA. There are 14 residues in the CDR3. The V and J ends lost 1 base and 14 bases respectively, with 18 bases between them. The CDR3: CASSLKAQTQSKFF. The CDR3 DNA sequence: TGTGCCAGCAGCTTAAAGGCTCAGACCCAGTCGAAGTTCTTC.

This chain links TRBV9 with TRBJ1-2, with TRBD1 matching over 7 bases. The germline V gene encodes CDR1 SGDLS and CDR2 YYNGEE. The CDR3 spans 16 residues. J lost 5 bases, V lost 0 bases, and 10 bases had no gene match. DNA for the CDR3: TGTGCCAGCAGCGTAGCCGGGACAGAGTTCGAGTATGGCTACACCTTC. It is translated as CASSVAGTEFEYGYTF.

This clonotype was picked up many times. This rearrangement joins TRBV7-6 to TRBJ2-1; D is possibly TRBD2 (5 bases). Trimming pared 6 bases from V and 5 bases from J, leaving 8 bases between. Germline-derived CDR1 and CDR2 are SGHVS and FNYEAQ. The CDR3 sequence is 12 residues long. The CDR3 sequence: CASSPGNNEQFF. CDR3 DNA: TGTGCCAGCAGTCCGGGAAACAATGAGCAGTTCTTC.